A single sample is the source of the 9 T cell receptor beta chains below, sequenced in a study of PD-1 blockade in classical Hodgkin lymphoma. Time point of the sample: cycle 4 day 1 (C4D1), after more than five weeks of nivolumab. Every patient relapsed after autologous stem cell transplantation, and brentuximab vedotin exposure varied. Produced via immunoSEQ multiplex PCR; TCRdb's table is partial and in-frame only. The sample consists of some 48,000 clones, 80% of them appearing once. The specimen comprised peripheral blood mononuclear cells (PBMCs), sampled before the fourth cycle of nivolumab. The receptor set was obtained from a human donor with classical Hodgkin lymphoma.

The chain links TRBV19 to TRBJ2-7; no reliable D call. Germline-derived CDR1 and CDR2 are LNHDA and SQIVND (reference sequence). V lost 5 bases, J lost 0 bases, and 8 bases lay in between. This CDR3 has 13 amino acids. CDR3 bases: TGTGCCAGTAGTCGTGGTGGCTCCTACGAGCAGTACTTC. Amino acids: CASSRGGSYEQYF.

The V gene is TRBV19, the J gene TRBJ1-3; D unresolved. There are 16 residues in the CDR3. In germline, CDR1 is LNHDA, CDR2 SQIVND (reference sequence). With 2 bases removed from V and 0 bases from J, the gap between germline ends came to 11 bases. The CDR3 DNA is TGTGCCAGTAGTATAAACTCAGGCCTCTCTGGAAACACCATATATTTT. Amino acid sequence: CASSINSGLSGNTIYF.

The chain joins TRBV7-2 to TRBJ1-2; 9 bases map to TRBD1. V shed 4 bases and J 3 bases; nucleotides not matched to a gene: 3. Per germline, CDR1 SGHTA and CDR2 FQGNSA. CDR3 length equals 14 residues. This CDR3 reads CASSSGQGYYGYTF. CDR3 coding DNA: TGTGCCAGCAGCTCGGGACAGGGTTACTATGGCTACACCTTC. The full variable domain, its missing parts supplied by reference TRBV7-2 and TRBJ1-2, is GAGVSQSPSNKVTEKGKDVELRCDPISGHTALYWYRQSLGQGLEFLIYFQGNSAPDKSGLPSDRFSAERTGGSVSTLTIQRTQQEDSAVYLCASSSGQGYYGYTFGSGTRLTVV.

CDR3 nucleotides: TGTGCCAGTAGTCCAGGGATAGGTCAGCCCCAGCATTTT. The encoded protein is CASSPGIGQPQHF. V gene TRBV19 combines with J gene TRBJ1-5; D perhaps matches TRBD1 (5 bases). The germline gives CDR1 LNHDA, CDR2 SQIVND (reference sequence). The V end was cut by 5 bases, the J end by 6 bases, with 11 bases between. The CDR3 consists of 13 residues.

This clone turned up a few times. This chain connects TRBV5-1 to TRBJ2-2; no clear D gene. Germline V CDR1 and CDR2: SGHRS, YFSETQ. This CDR3 comprises 14 residues. Deletions cut 5 bases from V and 2 bases from J, with 10 bases between. CDR3 sequence (DNA): TGCGCCAGCAGGTTACAGCTTAACACCGGGGAGCTGTTTTTT. Translated, it gives CASRLQLNTGELFF.

V and J are TRBV6-6 and TRBJ1-2; 9 bases agree with TRBD1. V lost 2 bases and J lost 8; bases outside the gene matches: 9. The CDR3 has 15 residues. Germline V CDR1 and CDR2: MNHNY, SVGAGI (reference sequence). The CDR3 reads CASSYLQGALEGYTF. The CDR3 coding sequence is TGTGCCAGCAGTTACCTACAGGGGGCGTTGGAAGGCTACACCTTC.

This clone was counted only a few times. The CDR3 region is CASSMVAVRTGELFF. In DNA form, the CDR3 reads TGTGCCAGTAGTATGGTAGCGGTCCGCACCGGGGAGCTGTTTTTT. V usage is TRBV19 and J usage is TRBJ2-2; D possibly corresponds to TRBD2 (6 bases). CDR1 LNHDA and CDR2 SQIVND come from the germline V gene (reference sequence). V lost 3 bases, J lost 4 bases, and 12 bases lay in between. The CDR3 has 15 amino acids.

The rearrangement joins TRBV7-2 to TRBJ2-3, with D perhaps TRBD1 (5 bases). The V end lost 5 bases, the J end lost 4 bases, and 13 bases lay between the germline ends. CDR3 length: 14 amino acids. Germline-derived CDR1 and CDR2 are SGHTA and FQGNSA. The CDR3 DNA reads TGTGCCAGCAGCCCCCTACGGACATCAGATACGCAGTATTTT. Protein product: CASSPLRTSDTQYF.

The rearrangement links TRBV28 to TRBJ2-5; 9 nucleotides match TRBD2. The CDR3 is 16 amino acids. Germline V CDR1 and CDR2: MDHEN, SYDVKM. V dropped 2 bases and J dropped 5; count of bases not matched to a gene: 9. CDR3 in DNA: TGTGCCAGCAGTTTAATCGGGGGACTAGCTAGCGAGACCCAGTACTTC. Translated, it gives CASSLIGGLASETQYF.